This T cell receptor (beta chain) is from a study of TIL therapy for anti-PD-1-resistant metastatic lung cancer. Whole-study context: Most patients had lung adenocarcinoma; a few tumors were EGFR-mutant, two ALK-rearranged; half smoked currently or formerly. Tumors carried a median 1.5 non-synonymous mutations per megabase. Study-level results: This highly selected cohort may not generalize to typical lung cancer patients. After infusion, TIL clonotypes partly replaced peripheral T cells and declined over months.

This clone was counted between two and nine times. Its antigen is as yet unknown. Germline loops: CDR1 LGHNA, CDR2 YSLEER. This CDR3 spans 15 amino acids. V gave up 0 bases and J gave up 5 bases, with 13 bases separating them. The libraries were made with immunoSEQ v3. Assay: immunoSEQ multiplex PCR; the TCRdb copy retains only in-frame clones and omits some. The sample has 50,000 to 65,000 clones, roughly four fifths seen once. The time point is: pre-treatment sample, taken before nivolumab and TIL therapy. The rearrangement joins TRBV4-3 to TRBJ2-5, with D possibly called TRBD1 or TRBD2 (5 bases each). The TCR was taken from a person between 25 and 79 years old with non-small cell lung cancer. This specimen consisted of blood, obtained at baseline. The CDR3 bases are TGCGCCAGCAGCCAAGAATATCGGGGCCGGGAGACCCAGTACTTC. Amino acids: CASSQEYRGRETQYF.